What follows describes a single TCR beta chain. Vbeta (60) and Jbeta (13) primers were used in the PCR. Sequencing used immunoSEQ multiplex PCR; TCRdb keeps in-frame clones, though not all of them. The table includes approximately 130,000 clones, 85% detected once. The sample belongs to a study of cytomegalovirus exposure and HLA in healthy donors. From germline, CDR1 is SGHDT and CDR2 YYEEEE. V trimming: 4 bases; J trimming: 6 bases; junction bases outside the gene matches: 14. The CDR3 is 17 amino acids. The sequenced sample was PBMCs. V gene TRBV5-6 combines with J gene TRBJ2-3; 10 bases fit TRBD1. The receptor comes from a woman aged 30 to 39 in good health and CMV-seropositive. The CDR3 DNA reads TGTGCCAGCAGCGCACCCCCGGGACAGGGGCCATTGGATACGCAGTATTTT. Protein: CASSAPPGQGPLDTQYF.